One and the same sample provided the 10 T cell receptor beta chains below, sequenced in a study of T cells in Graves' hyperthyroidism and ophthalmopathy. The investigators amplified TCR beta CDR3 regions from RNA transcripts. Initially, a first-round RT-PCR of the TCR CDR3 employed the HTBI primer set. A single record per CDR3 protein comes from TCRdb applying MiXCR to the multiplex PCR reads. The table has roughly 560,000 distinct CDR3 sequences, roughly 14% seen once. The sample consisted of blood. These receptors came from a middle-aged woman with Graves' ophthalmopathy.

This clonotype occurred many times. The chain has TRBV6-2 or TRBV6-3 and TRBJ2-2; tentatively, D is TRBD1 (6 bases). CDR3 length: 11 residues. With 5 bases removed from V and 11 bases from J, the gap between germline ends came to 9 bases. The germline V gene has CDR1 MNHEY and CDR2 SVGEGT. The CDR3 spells CASSLGTELFF. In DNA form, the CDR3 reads TGTGCCAGCAGTCTCGGGACAGAGCTGTTTTTT.

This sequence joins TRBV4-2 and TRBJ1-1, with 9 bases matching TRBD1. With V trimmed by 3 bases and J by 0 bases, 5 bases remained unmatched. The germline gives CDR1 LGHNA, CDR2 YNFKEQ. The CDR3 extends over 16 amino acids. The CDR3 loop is CASSHAGDRVNTEAFF. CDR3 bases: TGTGCCAGCAGCCACGCCGGGGACAGGGTGAACACTGAAGCTTTCTTT.

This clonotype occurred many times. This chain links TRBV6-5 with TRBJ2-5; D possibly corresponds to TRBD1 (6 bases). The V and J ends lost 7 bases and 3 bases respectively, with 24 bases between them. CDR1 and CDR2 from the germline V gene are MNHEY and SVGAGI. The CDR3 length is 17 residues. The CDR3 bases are TGTGCCAGCATATCTGGGCAGGGGCCCCGCCTTGAAGAGACCCAGTACTTC. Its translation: CASISGQGPRLEETQYF.

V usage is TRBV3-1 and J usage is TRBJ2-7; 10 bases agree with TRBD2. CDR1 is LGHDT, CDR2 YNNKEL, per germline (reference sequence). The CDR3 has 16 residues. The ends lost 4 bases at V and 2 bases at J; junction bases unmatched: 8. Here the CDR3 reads CASSPMIAGGTYEQYF. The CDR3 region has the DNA TGTGCCAGCAGCCCAATGATAGCGGGAGGAACCTACGAGCAGTACTTC.

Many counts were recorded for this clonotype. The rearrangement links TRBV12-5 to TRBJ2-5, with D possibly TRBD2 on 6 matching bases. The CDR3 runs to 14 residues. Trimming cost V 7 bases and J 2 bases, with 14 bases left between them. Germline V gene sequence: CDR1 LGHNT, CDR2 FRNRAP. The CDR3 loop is CASARDSPQETQYF. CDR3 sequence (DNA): TGTGCTAGTGCCCGGGACTCACCACAAGAGACCCAGTACTTC. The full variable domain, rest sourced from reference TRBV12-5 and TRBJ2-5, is DARVTQTPRHKVTEMGQEVTMRCQPILGHNTVFWYRQTMMQGLELLAYFRNRAPLDDSGMPKDRFSAEMPDATLATLKIQPSEPRDSAVYFCASARDSPQETQYFGPGTRLLVL.

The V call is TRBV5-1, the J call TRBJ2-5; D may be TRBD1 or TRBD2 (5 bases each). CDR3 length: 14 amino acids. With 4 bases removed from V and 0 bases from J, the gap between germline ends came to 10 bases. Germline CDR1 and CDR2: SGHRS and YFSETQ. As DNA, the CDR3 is TGCGCCAGCAGCATGCGAGGGGACCAAGAGACCCAGTACTTC. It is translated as CASSMRGDQETQYF.

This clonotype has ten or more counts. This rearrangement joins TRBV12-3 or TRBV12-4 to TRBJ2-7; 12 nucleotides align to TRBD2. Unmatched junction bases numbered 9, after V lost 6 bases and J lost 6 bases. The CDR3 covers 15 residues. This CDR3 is CASRPSGRGRGEQYF. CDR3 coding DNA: TGTGCCAGCAGGCCTAGCGGGAGGGGTCGGGGCGAGCAGTACTTC.

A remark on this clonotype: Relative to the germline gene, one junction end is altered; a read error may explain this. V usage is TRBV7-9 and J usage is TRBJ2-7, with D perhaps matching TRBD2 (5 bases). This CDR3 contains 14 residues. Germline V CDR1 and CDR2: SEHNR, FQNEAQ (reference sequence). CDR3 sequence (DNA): TGTGCCAGCAGTTTAGTTAGCGTCTCCTACGAGCAGTACTTC. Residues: CASSLVSVSYEQYF.

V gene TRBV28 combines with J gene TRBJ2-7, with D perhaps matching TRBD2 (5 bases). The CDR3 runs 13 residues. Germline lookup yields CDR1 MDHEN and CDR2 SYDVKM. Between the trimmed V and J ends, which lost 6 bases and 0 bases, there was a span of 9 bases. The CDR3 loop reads CASREGLSYEQYF. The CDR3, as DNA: TGTGCCAGCAGAGAGGGCCTCTCCTACGAGCAGTACTTC.

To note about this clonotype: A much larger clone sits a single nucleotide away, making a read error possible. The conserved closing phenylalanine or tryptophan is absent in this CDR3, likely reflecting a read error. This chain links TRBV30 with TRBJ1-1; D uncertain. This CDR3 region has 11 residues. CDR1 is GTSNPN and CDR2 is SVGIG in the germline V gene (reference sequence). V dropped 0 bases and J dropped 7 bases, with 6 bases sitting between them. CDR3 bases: TGTGCCTGGAGTGTAAGAGTTGAAGCTTTCCTT. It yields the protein CAWSVRVEAFL.